The 15 T cell receptor beta chains reported below all come from one sample, sequenced in a study of tumor-infiltrating lymphocytes in primary liver carcinoma. Total RNA amounting to 500 ng was the source from which TCR beta cDNA was made with a constant-region primer. For TCR beta, libraries were produced by three nested multiplex PCR rounds using slightly modified ARM-PCR. Forward primers for TRBV1-TRBV30 and a C-beta reverse primer served the first two PCR rounds, at around 11 cycles each. TCRdb ran MiXCR on the multiplex PCR reads and lists one entry per CDR3 protein. This table holds approximately 310,000 distinct CDR3 sequences, about 60% found once. In addition to blood RNA drawn from unsorted whole blood, germline DNA was extracted. Material for sequencing was peripheral blood. The receptors shown here come from a man aged 35-49 years with primary liver carcinoma and hepatitis B virus infection.

Many counts were recorded for this clonotype. This rearrangement joins TRBV6-6 to TRBJ2-1; D gene unclear. V was shortened by 4 bases and J by 6 bases, with 10 bases between the two germline ends. CDR1 MNHNY and CDR2 SVGAGI come from the germline V gene (reference sequence). This CDR3 contains 13 residues. This CDR3 reads CASSFSSSNEQFF. For the CDR3, the DNA is TGTGCCAGCAGTTTCTCTTCCAGCAATGAGCAGTTCTTC.

As for this clonotype: Here the CDR3 omits its conserved ending phenylalanine or tryptophan, so a read error is the likely source. V usage is TRBV5-5 and J usage is TRBJ2-7; TRBD1 matches at 9 bases. V was pared by 4 bases and J by 9 bases, with 14 bases of the junction left unmatched. The germline CDR1 and CDR2 sequences are SGHKS and YYEKEE (reference sequence). This CDR3 spans 15 amino acids. CDR3 amino acids: CASSPPGTGTRGQYY. For the CDR3, the DNA is TGTGCCAGCAGCCCACCCGGGACAGGGACACGCGGGCAGTACTAC.

The J gene is TRBJ2-1, the V gene TRBV2, with 15 bases fitting TRBD2. Germline assignment: CDR1 SNHLY and CDR2 FYNNEI. Trimming removed 4 bases from V and 7 bases from J; junction bases left unmatched: 2. This CDR3 comprises 15 residues. This CDR3 reads CASSGTSGRGNEQFF. DNA for the CDR3: TGTGCCAGCAGTGGGACTAGCGGGAGGGGGAATGAGCAGTTCTTC.

Points on this clonotype: Its ends do not fully match the called genes, so a read error is possible. V and J are TRBV6-1 and TRBJ1-6, with 7 bases aligning to TRBD1. Germline lookup yields CDR1 MNHNS and CDR2 SASEGT. The CDR3 sequence is 16 residues long. The CDR3 protein is CVSSLLRQGRNSPLHF. CDR3 bases: TGTGTCAGCAGTCTACTGCGACAGGGTAGGAATTCACCCCTCCACTTT.

This clonotype was seen only once. The junction departs from germline at one end; a sequencing error may be responsible. V gene TRBV29-1 combines with J gene TRBJ2-3; 8 nucleotides align to TRBD1. CDR3 length equals 14 residues. Germline V gene lookup returns CDR1 SQVTM and CDR2 ANQGSEA. The CDR3 spells CSVEAGGNTDTQYF. In nucleotides, the CDR3 is TGCAGCGTTGAGGCAGGGGGCAACACAGACACGCAGTATTTT.

By frequency in the sample, this clonotype is medium-sized. The chain carries TRBV6-1 and TRBJ2-3; 12 bases line up with TRBD2. The CDR3 runs to 14 residues. Germline V gives CDR1 MNHNS, CDR2 SASEGT. After removal of 8 bases from V and 6 bases from J, the junction contained 6 bases not matched to a gene. The DNA of the CDR3 is TGTGCCAGCCTACTAGCGGGAGGATATGATACGCAGTATTTT. It codes for CASLLAGGYDTQYF.

This clonotype has ten or more counts. CDR3 protein: CASSQRQGSGEKLFF. The CDR3 coding sequence is TGCGCCAGCAGCCAAAGACAGGGTAGCGGGGAAAAACTGTTTTTT. This rearrangement joins TRBV4-3 to TRBJ1-4; TRBD1 aligns across 7 bases. Germline CDR1 LGHNA, CDR2 YSLEER. V gave up 2 bases and J gave up 8 bases; unmatched junction bases: 8. CDR3 size: 15 residues.

There are many counts of this clonotype. This chain joins TRBV10-3 and TRBJ2-7; 8 nucleotides agree with TRBD2. Germline CDR1 and CDR2: ENHRY and SYGVKD. Losses at the gene ends were 6 bases for V and 1 base for J; bases not matched to a gene: 8. The CDR3 consists of 15 residues. For the CDR3, the DNA is TGTGCCATCAGCCCCGGCACTAGCGGATCCTACGAGCAGTACTTC. This gives the protein CAISPGTSGSYEQYF.

Concerning this clonotype: A much larger clone differs by one base, so this may be a read error. The chain couples TRBV6-2 or TRBV6-3 to TRBJ2-7; D tentatively fits TRBD1 or TRBD2 (6 bases each). Germline V gives CDR1 MNHEY, CDR2 SVGEGT. This CDR3 contains 14 residues. The CDR3 protein is CVSSYVGGAYEQYF. DNA for the CDR3: TGTGTCAGCAGTTACGTCGGGGGCGCCTACGAGCAGTACTTC.

Regarding this clonotype: One junction end disagrees with the germline gene, perhaps due to a read error. The chain couples TRBV5-6 to TRBJ2-3; perhaps TRBD1 as D (7 bases). There are 14 residues in the CDR3. The germline CDR1 and CDR2 sequences are SGHDT and YYEEEE. In DNA, the CDR3 is TGTGCCAGCCTTGTCCAGGGGGGCGCAGATACGCAATATTTT. Residues: CASLVQGGADTQYF. Based on the CDR3 plus reference TRBV5-6 and TRBJ2-3, the full variable domain is DAGVTQSPTHLIKTRGQQVTLRCSPKSGHDTVSWYQQALGQGPQFIFQYYEEEERQRGNFPDRFSGHQFPNYSSELNVNALLLGDSALYLCASLVQGGADTQYFGPGTRLTVL.

On this clonotype: Given a much more abundant clone one base away, this may be a read error. The conserved final phenylalanine or tryptophan is absent from the CDR3, which likely points to a read error. The chain links TRBV6-6 to TRBJ2-7; TRBD1 aligns across 10 bases. V lost 6 bases to trimming and J lost 5 bases; unmatched junction nucleotides: 4. Per the germline V gene, CDR1 is MNHNY and CDR2 is SVGAGI (reference sequence). The CDR3 loop spans 13 amino acids. CDR3 nucleotides: TGTGCCAGCAGCCCCGGGACAGGGGACGAGCAGTACTTA. It is translated as CASSPGTGDEQYL.

Points on this clonotype: This may arise from a read error, as a much more abundant clone is one base away. The CDR3 sequence is CSVARGVYQETQYF. Written as DNA, the CDR3 is TGCAGCGTTGCGCGCGGAGTCTACCAAGAGACCCAGTACTTC. This sequence joins TRBV29-1 and TRBJ2-5, with D uncertain. V was shortened by 4 bases and J by 0 bases, with 12 bases between the two germline ends. Per germline, CDR1 SQVTM and CDR2 ANQGSEA. The CDR3 contains 14 residues.

CDR3 amino acids: CASSQGSQRTRNEQFF. For the CDR3, the DNA is TGCGCCAGCAGCCAAGGTTCCCAGCGTACAAGAAATGAGCAGTTCTTC. V usage is TRBV4-1 and J usage is TRBJ2-1; D is ambiguous. Germline V gene sequence: CDR1 MGHRA, CDR2 YSYEKL. The CDR3 consists of 16 residues. With 1 base removed from V and 7 bases from J, the gap between germline ends came to 17 bases.

Notes on this clonotype: This CDR3 fails to terminate in the conserved phenylalanine or tryptophan, so it likely reflects a read error. V and J are TRBV5-6 and TRBJ2-5; 9 positions agree with TRBD1. The CDR3 has 15 residues. Looked up from germline, CDR1 is SGHDT and CDR2 is YYEEEE. J was trimmed by 5 bases and V by 4 bases; bases with no gene match: 9. The CDR3 loop is CASSDGTGSGETQYL. Written as DNA, the CDR3 is TGTGCCAGCAGCGACGGGACAGGGAGTGGCGAGACCCAGTACCTC.

For this clonotype: Just one base apart from a much larger clone, this may be a read error. This chain joins TRBV5-4 and TRBJ1-6; a weak D match, TRBD1 (6 bases). Per germline, CDR1 SGHNT and CDR2 YYREEE (reference sequence). This CDR3 has 17 amino acids. CDR3 nucleotide sequence: TGTGCCAGCAGCCTGGGACAAGTTAGCTCCTATAATTCACGCCTCCACTTT. Translation: CASSLGQVSSYNSRLHF. Filled out from reference TRBV5-4 and TRBJ1-6, the complete variable domain reads ETGVTQSPTHLIKTRGQQVTLRCSSQSGHNTVSWYQQALGQGPQFIFQYYREEENGRGNFPPRFSGLQFPNYSSELNVNALELDDSALYLCASSLGQVSSYNSRLHFGNGTRLTVT.